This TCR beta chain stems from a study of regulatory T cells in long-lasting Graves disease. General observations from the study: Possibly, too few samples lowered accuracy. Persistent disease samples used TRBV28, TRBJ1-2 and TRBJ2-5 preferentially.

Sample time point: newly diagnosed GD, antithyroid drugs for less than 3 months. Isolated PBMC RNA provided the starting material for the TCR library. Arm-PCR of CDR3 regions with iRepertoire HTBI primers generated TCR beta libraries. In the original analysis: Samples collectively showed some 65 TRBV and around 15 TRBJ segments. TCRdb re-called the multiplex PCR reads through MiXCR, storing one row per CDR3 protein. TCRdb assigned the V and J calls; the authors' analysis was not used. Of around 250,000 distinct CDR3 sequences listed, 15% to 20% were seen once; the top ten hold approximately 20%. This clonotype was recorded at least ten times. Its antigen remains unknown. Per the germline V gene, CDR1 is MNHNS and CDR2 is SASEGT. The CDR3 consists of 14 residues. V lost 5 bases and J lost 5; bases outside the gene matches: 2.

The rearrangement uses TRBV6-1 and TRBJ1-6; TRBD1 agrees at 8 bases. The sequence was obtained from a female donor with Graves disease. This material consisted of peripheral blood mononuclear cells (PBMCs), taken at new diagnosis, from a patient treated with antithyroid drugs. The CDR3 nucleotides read TGTGCCAGCAGTCGGACAGGGAATAATTCACCCCTCCACTTT. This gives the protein CASSRTGNNSPLHF.